What follows describes a single TCR beta chain. What it binds is not known. Trimming cost V 1 base and J 5 bases; bases outside gene matches: 14. This CDR3 spans 19 amino acids. From germline, CDR1 is SGHNT and CDR2 YENEEA. The sample is drawn from a study of Ad26.COV2.S vaccination and SARS-CoV-2 variants. In the study overall: Participants got Ad26.COV2.S intramuscularly, once or twice 56 days apart. Study-level findings and limits: Measurement of non-spike TCR breadth gave similar results in vaccine and placebo recipients.

Produced via immunoSEQ multiplex PCR; TCRdb's table is partial and in-frame only. The data contain some 350,000 clones, around 84% of them seen just once; the ten biggest clones take up approximately 3.5%. The treatment is: some 19 received Ad26.COV2.S at low or high dose, single or two shots; five or six received placebo; per-sample allocation not given. Material that was analyzed had been drawn on day 63 after the first vaccine or placebo injection. Vaccination employed an Ad26 vector expressing the Wuhan-strain SARS-CoV-2 spike. The TCR was taken from a person between 18 and 65 years old who received the Ad26.COV2.S COVID-19 vaccine or a placebo. The V gene is TRBV11-3, the J gene TRBJ2-1; 10 nucleotides agree with TRBD2. This sample comprised peripheral blood, obtained in a trial of Ad26.COV2.S vaccine versus placebo. The CDR3 protein is CASSLAGTSVGPRDNEQFF. The CDR3 region has the DNA TGTGCCAGCAGCTTAGCCGGGACTAGCGTTGGACCTCGGGACAATGAGCAGTTCTTC.